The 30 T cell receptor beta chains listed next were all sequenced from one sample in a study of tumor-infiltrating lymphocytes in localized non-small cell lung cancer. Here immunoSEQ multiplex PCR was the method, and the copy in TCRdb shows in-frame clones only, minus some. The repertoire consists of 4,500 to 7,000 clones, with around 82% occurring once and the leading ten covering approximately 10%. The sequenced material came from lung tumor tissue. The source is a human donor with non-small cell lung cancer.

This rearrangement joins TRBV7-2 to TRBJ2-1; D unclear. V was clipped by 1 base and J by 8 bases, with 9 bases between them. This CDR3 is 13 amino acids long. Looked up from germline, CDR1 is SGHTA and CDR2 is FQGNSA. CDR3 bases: TGTGCCAGCAGCTTAGGGCATGGGGATGAGCAGTTCTTC. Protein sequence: CASSLGHGDEQFF.

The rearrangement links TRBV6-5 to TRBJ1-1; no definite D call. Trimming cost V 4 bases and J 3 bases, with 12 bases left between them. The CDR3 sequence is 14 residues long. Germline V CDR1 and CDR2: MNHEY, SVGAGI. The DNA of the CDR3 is TGTGCCAGCAGTTGGCGGCAAAGCCACACTGAAGCTTTCTTT. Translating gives CASSWRQSHTEAFF.

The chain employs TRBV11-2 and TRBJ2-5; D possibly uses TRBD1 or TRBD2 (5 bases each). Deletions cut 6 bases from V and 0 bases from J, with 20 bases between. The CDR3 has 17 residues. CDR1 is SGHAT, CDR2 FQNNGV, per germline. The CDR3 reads CASRLPPRGKYQETQYF. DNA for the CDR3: TGTGCCAGCAGGCTCCCCCCGAGGGGAAAGTACCAAGAGACCCAGTACTTC.

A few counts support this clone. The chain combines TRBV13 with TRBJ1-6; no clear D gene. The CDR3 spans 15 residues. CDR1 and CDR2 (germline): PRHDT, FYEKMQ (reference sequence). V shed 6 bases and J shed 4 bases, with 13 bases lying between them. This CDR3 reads CASRTRGGYNSPLHF. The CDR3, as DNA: TGTGCCAGCAGGACCCGGGGTGGGTATAATTCACCCCTCCACTTT.

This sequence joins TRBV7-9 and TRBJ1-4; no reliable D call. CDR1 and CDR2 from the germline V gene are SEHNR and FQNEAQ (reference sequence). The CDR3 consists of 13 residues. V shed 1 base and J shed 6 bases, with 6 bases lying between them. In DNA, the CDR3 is TGTGCCAGCAGCTTAGGGGATTATGAAAAACTGTTTTTT. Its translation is CASSLGDYEKLFF.

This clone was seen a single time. This CDR3 is CASSLGITNTEAFF. The DNA of the CDR3 is TGTGCCAGCAGCTTGGGGATTACGAACACTGAAGCTTTCTTT. The rearrangement uses TRBV5-5 and TRBJ1-1; D remains unclear. Germline V gene lookup returns CDR1 SGHKS and CDR2 YYEKEE (reference sequence). Between the trimmed V and J ends, which lost 0 bases and 1 base, there was a span of 7 bases. CDR3 length: 14 amino acids. The complete variable domain, with remaining parts taken from reference TRBV5-5 and TRBJ1-1, reads DAGVTQSPTHLIKTRGQQVTLRCSPISGHKSVSWYQQVLGQGPQFIFQYYEKEERGRGNFPDRFSARQFPNYSSELNVNALLLGDSALYLCASSLGITNTEAFFGQGTRLTVV.

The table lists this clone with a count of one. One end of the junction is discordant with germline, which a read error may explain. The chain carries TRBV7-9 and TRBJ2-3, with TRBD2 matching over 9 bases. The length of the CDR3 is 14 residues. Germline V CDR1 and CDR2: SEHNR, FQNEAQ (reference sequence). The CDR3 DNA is TGTGCCAGCAGGTTAGCGGGGGGCACAGATACGCAGTATTTT. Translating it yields CASRLAGGTDTQYF.

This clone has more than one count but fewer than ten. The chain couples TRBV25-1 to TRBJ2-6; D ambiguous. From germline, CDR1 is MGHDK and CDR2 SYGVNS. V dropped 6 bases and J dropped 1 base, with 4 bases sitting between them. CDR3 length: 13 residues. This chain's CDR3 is CASRFSGANVLTF. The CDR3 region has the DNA TGTGCCAGCAGGTTTTCTGGGGCCAACGTCCTGACTTTC.

DNA of the CDR3: TGCGCCAGCACCGAGTCTTATGGTACAGATACGCAGTATTTT. Translation gives CASTESYGTDTQYF. This chain links TRBV10-2 with TRBJ2-3; D ambiguous. The CDR3 loop spans 14 amino acids. Trimming left V 7 bases short and J 3 bases short, with 14 bases between. The germline gives CDR1 WSHSY, CDR2 SAAADI.

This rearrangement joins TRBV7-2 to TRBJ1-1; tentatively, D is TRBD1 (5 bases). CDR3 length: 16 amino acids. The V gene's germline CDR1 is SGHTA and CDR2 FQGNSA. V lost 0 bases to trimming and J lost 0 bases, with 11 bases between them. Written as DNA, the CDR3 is TGTGCCAGCAGCTTAGCTTACAGGCGTTTGAACACTGAAGCTTTCTTT. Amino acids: CASSLAYRRLNTEAFF. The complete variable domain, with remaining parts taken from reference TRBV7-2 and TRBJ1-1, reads GAGVSQSPSNKVTEKGKDVELRCDPISGHTALYWYRQSLGQGLEFLIYFQGNSAPDKSGLPSDRFSAERTGGSVSTLTIQRTQQEDSAVYLCASSLAYRRLNTEAFFGQGTRLTVV.

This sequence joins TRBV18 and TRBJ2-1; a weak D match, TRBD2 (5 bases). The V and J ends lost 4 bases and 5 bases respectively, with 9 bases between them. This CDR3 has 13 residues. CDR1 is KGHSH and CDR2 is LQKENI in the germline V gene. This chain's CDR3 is CASSRGQDNEQFF. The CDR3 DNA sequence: TGTGCCAGCTCACGAGGGCAGGACAATGAGCAGTTCTTC.

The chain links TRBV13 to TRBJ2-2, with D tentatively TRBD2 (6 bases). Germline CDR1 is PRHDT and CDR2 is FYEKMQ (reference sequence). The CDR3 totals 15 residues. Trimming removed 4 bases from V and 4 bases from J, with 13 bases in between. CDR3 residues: CASSYSGLVTGELFF. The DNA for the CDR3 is TGTGCCAGCAGCTACTCGGGACTCGTCACCGGGGAGCTGTTTTTT.

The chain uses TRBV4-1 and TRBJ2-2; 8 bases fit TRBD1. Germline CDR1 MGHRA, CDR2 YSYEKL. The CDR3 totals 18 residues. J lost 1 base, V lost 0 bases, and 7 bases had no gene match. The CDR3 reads CASSQDPGQALNTGELFF. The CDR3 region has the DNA TGCGCCAGCAGCCAAGATCCGGGACAGGCCCTGAACACCGGGGAGCTGTTTTTT.

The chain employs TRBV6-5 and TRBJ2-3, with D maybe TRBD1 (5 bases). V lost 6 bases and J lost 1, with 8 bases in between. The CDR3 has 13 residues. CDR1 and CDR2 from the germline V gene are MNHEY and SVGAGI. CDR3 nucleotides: TGTGCCAGCAGGGTCAGGGGCACAGATACGCAGTATTTT. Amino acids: CASRVRGTDTQYF.

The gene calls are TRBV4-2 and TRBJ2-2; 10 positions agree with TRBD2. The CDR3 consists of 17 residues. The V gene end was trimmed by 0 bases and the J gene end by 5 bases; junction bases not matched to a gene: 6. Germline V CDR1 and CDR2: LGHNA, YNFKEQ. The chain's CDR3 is CASSQDSGGQGTGELFF. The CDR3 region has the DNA TGTGCCAGCAGCCAAGATAGCGGGGGGCAGGGGACCGGGGAGCTGTTTTTT.

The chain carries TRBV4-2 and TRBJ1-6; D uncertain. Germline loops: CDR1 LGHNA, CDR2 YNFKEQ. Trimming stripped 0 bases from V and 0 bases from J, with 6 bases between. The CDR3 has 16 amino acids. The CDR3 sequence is CASSQEKGSYNSPLHF. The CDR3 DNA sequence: TGTGCCAGCAGCCAAGAAAAGGGCTCCTATAATTCACCCCTCCACTTT.

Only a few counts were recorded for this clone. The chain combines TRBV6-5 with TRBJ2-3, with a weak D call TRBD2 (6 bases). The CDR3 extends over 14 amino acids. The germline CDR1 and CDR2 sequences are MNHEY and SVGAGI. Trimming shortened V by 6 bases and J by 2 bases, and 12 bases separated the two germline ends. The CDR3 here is CASSQTRYTDTQYF. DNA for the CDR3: TGTGCCAGCAGCCAGACTAGATACACAGATACGCAGTATTTT.

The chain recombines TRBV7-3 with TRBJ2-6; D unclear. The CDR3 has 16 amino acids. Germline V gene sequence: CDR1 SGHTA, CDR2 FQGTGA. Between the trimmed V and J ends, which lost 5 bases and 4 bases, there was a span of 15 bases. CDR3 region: CASSPGVGEGANVLTF. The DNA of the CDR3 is TGTGCCAGCAGCCCCGGAGTCGGCGAAGGGGCCAACGTCCTGACTTTC. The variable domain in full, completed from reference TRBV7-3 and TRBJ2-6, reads GAGVSQTPSNKVTEKGKYVELRCDPISGHTALYWYRQSLGQGPEFLIYFQGTGAADDSGLPNDRFFAVRPEGSVSTLKIQRTERGDSAVYLCASSPGVGEGANVLTFGAGSRLTVL.

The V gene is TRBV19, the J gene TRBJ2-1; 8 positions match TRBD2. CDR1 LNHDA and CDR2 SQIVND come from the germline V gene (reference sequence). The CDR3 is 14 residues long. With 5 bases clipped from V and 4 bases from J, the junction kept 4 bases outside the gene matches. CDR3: CASSLSGRYNEQFF. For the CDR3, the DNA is TGTGCCAGTAGTTTGAGCGGGAGATACAATGAGCAGTTCTTC.

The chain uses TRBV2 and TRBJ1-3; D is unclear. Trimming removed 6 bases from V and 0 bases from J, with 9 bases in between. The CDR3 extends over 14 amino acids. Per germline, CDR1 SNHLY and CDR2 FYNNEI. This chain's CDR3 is CASRRDHSGNTIYF. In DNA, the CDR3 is TGTGCCAGCAGACGAGACCACTCTGGAAACACCATATATTTT.

The CDR3 protein is CASSSRGGRTDTQYF. Written as DNA, the CDR3 is TGTGCCAGCAGTTCGCGGGGGGGCCGCACAGATACGCAGTATTTT. This chain joins TRBV6-5 and TRBJ2-3; TRBD2 agrees at 9 bases. The ends lost 4 bases at V and 1 base at J; junction bases unmatched: 3. This CDR3 has 15 residues. Per the germline V gene, CDR1 is MNHEY and CDR2 is SVGAGI.

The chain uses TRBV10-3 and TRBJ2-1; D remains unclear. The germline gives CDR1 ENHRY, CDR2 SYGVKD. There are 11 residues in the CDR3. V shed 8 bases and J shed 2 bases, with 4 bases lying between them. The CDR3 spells CAILAYNEQFF. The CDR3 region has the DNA TGTGCCATCCTCGCCTACAATGAGCAGTTCTTC.

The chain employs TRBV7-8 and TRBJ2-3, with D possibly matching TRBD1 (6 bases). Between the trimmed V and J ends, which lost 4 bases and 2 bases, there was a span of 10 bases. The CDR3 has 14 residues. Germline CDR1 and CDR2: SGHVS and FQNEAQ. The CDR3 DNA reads TGTGCCAGCAGCTGGGGGCGGACCACAGATACGCAGTATTTT. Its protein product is CASSWGRTTDTQYF.

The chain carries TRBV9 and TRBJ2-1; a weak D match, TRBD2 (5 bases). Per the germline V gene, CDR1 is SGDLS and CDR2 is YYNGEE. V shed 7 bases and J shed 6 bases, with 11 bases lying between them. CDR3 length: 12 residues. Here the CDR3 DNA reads TGTGCCAGCTCCCCCGCGGGCAATGAGCAGTTCTTC. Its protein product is CASSPAGNEQFF.

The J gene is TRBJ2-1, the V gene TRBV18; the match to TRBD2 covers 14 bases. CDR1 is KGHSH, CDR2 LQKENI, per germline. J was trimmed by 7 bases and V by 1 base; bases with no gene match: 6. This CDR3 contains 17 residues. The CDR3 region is CASSPRTSGRKGNEQFF. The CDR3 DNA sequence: TGTGCCAGCTCACCACGGACTAGCGGGAGGAAGGGGAATGAGCAGTTCTTC.

The CDR3: CASSLRAEQFF. CDR3 DNA: TGTGCCAGCAGCTTAAGGGCCGAGCAGTTCTTC. The J gene is TRBJ2-1, the V gene TRBV7-8; D uncertain. V lost 2 bases and J 10 bases, leaving 6 bases between the germline ends. CDR3 length: 11 residues. CDR1 is SGHVS, CDR2 FQNEAQ, per germline.

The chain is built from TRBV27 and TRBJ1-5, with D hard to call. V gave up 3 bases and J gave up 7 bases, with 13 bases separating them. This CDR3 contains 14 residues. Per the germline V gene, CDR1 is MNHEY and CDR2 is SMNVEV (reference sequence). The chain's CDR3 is CASSFVGDGQPQHF. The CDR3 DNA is TGTGCCAGCAGTTTCGTTGGCGATGGCCAGCCCCAGCATTTT.

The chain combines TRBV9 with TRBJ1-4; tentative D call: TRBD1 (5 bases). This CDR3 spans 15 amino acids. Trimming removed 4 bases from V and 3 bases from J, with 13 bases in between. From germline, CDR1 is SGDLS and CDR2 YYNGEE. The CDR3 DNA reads TGTGCCAGCAGCTCAACCTGGGGGGCTAATGAAAAACTGTTTTTT. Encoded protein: CASSSTWGANEKLFF.

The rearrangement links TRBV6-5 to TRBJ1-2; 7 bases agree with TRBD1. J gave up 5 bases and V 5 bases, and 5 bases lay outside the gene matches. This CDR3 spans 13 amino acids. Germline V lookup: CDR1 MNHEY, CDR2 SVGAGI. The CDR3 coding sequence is TGTGCCAGCAGTATCGGGACAGCTTATGGCTACACCTTC. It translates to CASSIGTAYGYTF.

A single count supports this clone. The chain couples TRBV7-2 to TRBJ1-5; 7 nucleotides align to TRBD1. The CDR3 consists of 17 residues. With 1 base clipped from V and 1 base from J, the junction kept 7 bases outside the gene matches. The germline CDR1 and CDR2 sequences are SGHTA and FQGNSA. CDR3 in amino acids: CASSLGRVTGSNQPQHF. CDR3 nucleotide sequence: TGTGCCAGCAGCTTAGGCAGGGTGACAGGGAGCAATCAGCCCCAGCATTTT.